This passage covers 24 T cell receptor beta chains from one sample sequenced in a study of blood T cells in healthy people across ages. Primers used in a second PCR of roughly 7 to 12 cycles were a sample-barcoded 5' primer and a J-beta primer mix. TCRdb analysed the 5' RACE reads with MiXCR anew, one entry per CDR3 protein. Among some 1.5 million distinct CDR3 sequences listed, approximately 30% were seen once. Sequencing was carried out using blood. All receptors come from a woman aged 25-40 years in good health.

The V gene is TRBV9, the J gene TRBJ2-7; 10 bases are shared with TRBD2. The length of the CDR3 is 16 residues. Germline V gene sequence: CDR1 SGDLS, CDR2 YYNGEE. V shed 3 bases and J 2 bases; nucleotides not matched to a gene: 8. The CDR3 nucleotides are TGTGCCAGCAGCGATCAGATAACTAGCGGGGCCTACGAGCAGTACTTC. Translation gives CASSDQITSGAYEQYF. Using reference TRBV9 and TRBJ2-7 for the parts outside the CDR3, the full variable domain is DSGVTQTPKHLITATGQRVTLRCSPRSGDLSVYWYQQSLDQGLQFLIQYYNGEERAKGNILERFSAQQFPDLHSELNLSSLELGDSALYFCASSDQITSGAYEQYFGPGTRLTVT.

There are many counts of this clonotype. At one end, the junction sequence differs from germline, possibly due to a read error. The chain carries TRBV6-2 or TRBV6-3 and TRBJ1-5, with D unresolved. CDR3 length equals 14 residues. In germline, CDR1 is MNHEY, CDR2 SVGEGT. CDR3 in amino acids: CASSRTLSDQPQHF. The CDR3 coding sequence is TGTGCCAGCAGTCGGACCCTTAGCGATCAGCCCCAGCATTTT.

In this sample, this clonotype turned up many times. The V call is TRBV5-1, the J call TRBJ2-4, with 11 positions matching TRBD2. This CDR3 comprises 18 residues. The germline gives CDR1 SGHRS, CDR2 YFSETQ. Unmatched junction bases numbered 13, after V lost 0 bases and J lost 8 bases. CDR3 DNA sequence: TGCGCCAGCAGCTTGGCCGTGGGGCTAGCGGGAGGAGGAGACATTCAGTACTTC. Its protein product is CASSLAVGLAGGGDIQYF.

This chain links TRBV12-3 or TRBV12-4 with TRBJ1-6; TRBD1 matches at 11 bases. V shed 4 bases and J 9 bases; nucleotides not matched to a gene: 5. The CDR3 covers 15 residues. The CDR3 DNA follows: TGTGCCAGCAGTTCCAGGACAGGGGGCCTTTCACCCCTCCACTTT. Protein product: CASSSRTGGLSPLHF.

The chain couples TRBV5-4 to TRBJ1-1; D is unclear. The V end lost 3 bases, the J end lost 2 bases, and 8 bases lay between the germline ends. CDR3 length: 13 residues. The germline CDR1 and CDR2 sequences are SGHNT and YYREEE (reference sequence). DNA for the CDR3: TGTGCCAGCAGCTCAGACATCAACACTGAAGCTTTCTTT. Translating gives CASSSDINTEAFF.

This rearrangement joins TRBV5-1 to TRBJ1-2; 10 nucleotides agree with TRBD1. V lost 7 bases and J lost 5; bases outside the gene matches: 8. There are 14 residues in the CDR3. Per the germline V gene, CDR1 is SGHRS and CDR2 is YFSETQ. The CDR3 here is CASQATGGAYGYTF. The CDR3 bases are TGCGCCAGCCAAGCGACAGGGGGCGCGTATGGCTACACCTTC.

This clonotype was seen more than once but under ten times. The chain carries TRBV9 and TRBJ1-4, with 10 positions matching TRBD1. Germline-derived CDR1 and CDR2 are SGDLS and YYNGEE. The V segment lost 3 bases and the J segment 12 bases; nucleotides outside the gene matches: 2. This CDR3 has 12 residues. DNA for the CDR3: TGTGCCAGCAGCGGACAGGGGGCGGAACTGTTTTTT. It is translated as CASSGQGAELFF. Full variable domain (remainder filled in from reference TRBV9 and TRBJ1-4): DSGVTQTPKHLITATGQRVTLRCSPRSGDLSVYWYQQSLDQGLQFLIQYYNGEERAKGNILERFSAQQFPDLHSELNLSSLELGDSALYFCASSGQGAELFFGSGTQLSVL.

The chain employs TRBV11-2 and TRBJ1-2; 12 bases fit TRBD1. Trimming cost V 2 bases and J 3 bases; bases outside gene matches: 10. Germline V gene lookup returns CDR1 SGHAT and CDR2 FQNNGV. The CDR3 is 18 amino acids. CDR3 sequence (DNA): TGTGCCAGCAGCTTAATTCGGGACAGGGGGCGCTCGGACTATGGCTACACCTTC. Its translation is CASSLIRDRGRSDYGYTF.

This clonotype was counted between two and nine times. The chain carries TRBV6-2 or TRBV6-3 and TRBJ2-1, with 13 bases fitting TRBD2. Germline trimming cut 5 bases from V and 0 bases from J; bases unmatched to any gene: 13. The CDR3 loop spans 20 amino acids. CDR1 MNHEY and CDR2 SVGEGT come from the germline V gene. The DNA for the CDR3 is TGTGCCAGCAGTATCCTCCCGGGACTAGCGGGGCCGAGCTCCTACAATGAGCAGTTCTTC. Amino acid sequence: CASSILPGLAGPSSYNEQFF.

This clonotype was detected ten times or more. This chain connects TRBV12-3 or TRBV12-4 to TRBJ2-1; D remains unclear. Trimming left V 1 base short and J 8 bases short, with 15 bases between. The CDR3 is 15 amino acids. CDR3: CASSLVMEVMDEQFF. The CDR3 DNA is TGTGCCAGCAGTTTAGTTATGGAAGTAATGGATGAGCAGTTCTTC.

This clonotype showed up just a few times. This chain joins TRBV6-1 and TRBJ2-7; 10 bases align to TRBD1. The CDR3 is 15 residues long. CDR1 and CDR2 from the germline V gene are MNHNS and SASEGT. V shed 5 bases and J 11 bases; nucleotides not matched to a gene: 15. CDR3 nucleotides: TGTGCCAGCAGTACATCCCGGGACAGGGGATATACGGAGTACTTC. It yields the protein CASSTSRDRGYTEYF.

The chain links TRBV9 to TRBJ2-1; 9 nucleotides match TRBD1. Losses at the gene ends were 4 bases for V and 5 bases for J; bases not matched to a gene: 19. CDR1 and CDR2 from the germline V gene are SGDLS and YYNGEE. CDR3 length: 19 residues. The CDR3 protein is CASSPWGGTGTAGDNEQFF. CDR3 sequence (DNA): TGTGCCAGCAGCCCATGGGGAGGGACAGGGACTGCTGGGGACAATGAGCAGTTCTTC.

Ten or more counts support this clonotype. The chain recombines TRBV20-1 with TRBJ2-3; no firm D call. Per germline, CDR1 DFQATT and CDR2 SNEGSKA (reference sequence). Trimming removed 6 bases from V and 0 bases from J, with 13 bases in between. The CDR3 runs to 14 residues. The CDR3 DNA follows: TGCAGTGCCCCGGACGGCTCTAGCACAGATACGCAGTATTTT. This gives the protein CSAPDGSSTDTQYF.

In regard to this clonotype: The junction differs from germline at one of its ends, possibly a read error. V usage is TRBV5-1 and J usage is TRBJ2-1; a weak D match, TRBD2 (6 bases). The CDR3 extends over 16 amino acids. In germline, CDR1 is SGHRS, CDR2 YFSETQ. CDR3 region: CANSLFGNRGYNEQFF. CDR3 sequence (DNA): TGCGCCAACAGCTTGTTTGGAAATCGGGGGTACAATGAGCAGTTCTTC.

The chain links TRBV5-1 to TRBJ2-1; TRBD1 matches 11 bases. The CDR3 totals 14 residues. Germline lookup yields CDR1 SGHRS and CDR2 YFSETQ. V lost 6 bases to trimming and J lost 8 bases; unmatched junction nucleotides: 7. For the CDR3, the DNA is TGCGCCAGCAAGGGACAGGGGGTTCTGGATGAGCAGTTCTTC. Amino acids: CASKGQGVLDEQFF.

This clonotype occurred a few times. The gene calls are TRBV11-2 and TRBJ2-1; D not resolved. The DNA end favors TRBJ2-7, so the J call may be wrong. The CDR3 totals 15 residues. Per the germline V gene, CDR1 is SGHAT and CDR2 is FQNNGV. CDR3 sequence: CASSLGDFSYNEQYF. For the CDR3, the DNA is TGTGCCAGCAGCTTAGGCGACTTCTCCTACAATGAGCAGTACTTC.

Points on this clonotype: A clone one base away is much larger, so this may be a read error. The V and J genes are TRBV2 and TRBJ2-7; TRBD1 or TRBD2 may be the D gene (5 bases each). Germline lookup yields CDR1 SNHLY and CDR2 FYNNEI. This CDR3 is built from 14 residues. The CDR3 DNA follows: TGTGCCGGCAGCATCCGGGACGTCCTGGGGGAGCAGTACTTC. Its protein is CAGSIRDVLGEQYF.

Only a few counts were recorded for this clonotype. This chain uses TRBV10-3 with TRBJ2-3; either TRBD1 or TRBD2 may supply D (5 bases each). Deletions cut 6 bases from V and 0 bases from J, with 10 bases between. Germline V gene sequence: CDR1 ENHRY, CDR2 SYGVKD. The CDR3 contains 14 residues. The CDR3 loop is CAIRDGGSTDTQYF. The CDR3 DNA reads TGTGCCATCAGGGATGGGGGTAGCACAGATACGCAGTATTTT.

This clonotype appeared many times. The chain is built from TRBV6-6 and TRBJ2-1; no clear D gene. V was clipped by 4 bases and J by 6 bases, with 22 bases between them. The CDR3 is made up of 17 amino acids. The V gene's germline CDR1 is MNHNY and CDR2 SVGAGI (reference sequence). CDR3 coding DNA: TGTGCCAGCAGTTCCCCAAAAGGCTCTCAGGCGGTCAATGAGCAGTTCTTC. This sequence encodes CASSSPKGSQAVNEQFF.

The chain is built from TRBV5-6 and TRBJ2-7, with TRBD2 matching over 9 bases. The V gene's germline CDR1 is SGHDT and CDR2 YYEEEE. After removal of 4 bases from V and 6 bases from J, the junction contained 14 bases not matched to a gene. There are 16 residues in the CDR3. This chain's CDR3 is CASSPISGLAGSEQYF. CDR3 DNA sequence: TGTGCCAGCAGCCCGATCTCAGGTCTAGCGGGGAGCGAGCAGTACTTC.

This clonotype was seen only a few times. The J gene is TRBJ2-7, the V gene TRBV12-3 or TRBV12-4, with D perhaps assigned TRBD1 or TRBD2 (5 bases each). V dropped 8 bases and J dropped 2 bases, with 13 bases sitting between them. The CDR3 length is 13 residues. CDR3 region: CASGRGETYEQYF. Here the CDR3 DNA reads TGTGCCAGCGGACGGGGCGAAACCTACGAGCAGTACTTC.

This clonotype was seen more than once but under ten times. The V gene is TRBV5-1, the J gene TRBJ2-6; D is unclear. V was pared by 0 bases and J by 3 bases, with 10 bases between. This CDR3 is built from 16 residues. Germline CDR1 and CDR2: SGHRS and YFSETQ. Written as DNA, the CDR3 is TGCGCCAGCAGCTTGGACAGCCCCGTTGGGGCCAACGTCCTGACTTTC. It yields the protein CASSLDSPVGANVLTF.

There are a few counts of this clonotype. The chain carries TRBV28 and TRBJ2-3; D is perhaps TRBD2 (6 bases). The germline gives CDR1 MDHEN, CDR2 SYDVKM. The CDR3 runs to 14 residues. V lost 5 bases, J lost 0 bases, and 9 bases lay in between. The CDR3, as DNA: TGTGCCAGCAGTATAGCGGACAGCACAGATACGCAGTATTTT. It yields the protein CASSIADSTDTQYF.

The rearrangement uses TRBV29-1 and TRBJ1-2; 7 nucleotides match TRBD1. J lost 4 bases, V lost 5 bases, and 16 bases had no gene match. The CDR3 consists of 16 residues. Looked up from germline, CDR1 is SQVTM and CDR2 is ANQGSEA. CDR3 sequence: CSVSALMTGIVYGYTF. In nucleotides, the CDR3 is TGCAGCGTTTCCGCTCTTATGACAGGGATAGTCTATGGCTACACCTTC.